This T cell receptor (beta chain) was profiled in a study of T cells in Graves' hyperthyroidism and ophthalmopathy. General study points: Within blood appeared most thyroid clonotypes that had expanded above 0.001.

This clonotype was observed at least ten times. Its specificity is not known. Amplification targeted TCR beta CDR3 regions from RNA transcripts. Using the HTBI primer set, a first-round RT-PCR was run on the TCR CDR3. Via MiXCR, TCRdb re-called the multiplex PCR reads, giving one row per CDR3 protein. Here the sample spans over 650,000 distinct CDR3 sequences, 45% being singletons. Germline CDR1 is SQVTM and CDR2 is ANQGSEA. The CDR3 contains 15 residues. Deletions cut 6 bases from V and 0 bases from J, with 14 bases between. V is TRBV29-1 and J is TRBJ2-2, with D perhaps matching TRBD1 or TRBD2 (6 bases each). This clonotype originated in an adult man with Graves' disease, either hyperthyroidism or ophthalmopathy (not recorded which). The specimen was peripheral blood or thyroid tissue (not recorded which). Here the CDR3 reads CSVGGADSNTGELFF. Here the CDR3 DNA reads TGCAGCGTGGGGGGCGCGGATTCGAACACCGGGGAGCTGTTTTTT.